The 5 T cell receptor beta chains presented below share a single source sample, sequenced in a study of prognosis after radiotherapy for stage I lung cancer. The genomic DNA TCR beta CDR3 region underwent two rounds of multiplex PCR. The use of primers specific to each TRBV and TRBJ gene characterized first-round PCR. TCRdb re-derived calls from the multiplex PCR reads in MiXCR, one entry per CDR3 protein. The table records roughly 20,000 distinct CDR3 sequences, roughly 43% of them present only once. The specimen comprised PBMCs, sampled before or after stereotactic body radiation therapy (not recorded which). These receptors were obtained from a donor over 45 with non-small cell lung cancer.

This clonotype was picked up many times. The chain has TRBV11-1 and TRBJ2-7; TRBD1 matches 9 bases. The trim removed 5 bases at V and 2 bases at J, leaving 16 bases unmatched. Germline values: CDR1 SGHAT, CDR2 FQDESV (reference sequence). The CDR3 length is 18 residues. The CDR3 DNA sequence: TGTGCCAGCAGCACCCGGGACAGGGCTTTATCGAGGACCTACGAGCAGTACTTC. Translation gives CASSTRDRALSRTYEQYF.

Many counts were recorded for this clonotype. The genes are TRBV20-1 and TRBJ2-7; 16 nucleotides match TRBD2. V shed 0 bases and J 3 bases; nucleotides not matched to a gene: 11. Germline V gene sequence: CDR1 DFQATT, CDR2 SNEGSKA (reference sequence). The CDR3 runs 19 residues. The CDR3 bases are TGCAGTGCTAGAGATACAGCGGGACTAGCGGGAGGGCCGGACTACGAGCAGTACTTC. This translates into CSARDTAGLAGGPDYEQYF.

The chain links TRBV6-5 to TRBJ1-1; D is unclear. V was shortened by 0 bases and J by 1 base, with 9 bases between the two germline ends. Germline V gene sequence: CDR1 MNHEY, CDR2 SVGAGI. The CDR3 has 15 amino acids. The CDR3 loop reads CASSYSIGENTEAFF. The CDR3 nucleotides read TGTGCCAGCAGTTACTCGATCGGGGAGAACACTGAAGCTTTCTTT.

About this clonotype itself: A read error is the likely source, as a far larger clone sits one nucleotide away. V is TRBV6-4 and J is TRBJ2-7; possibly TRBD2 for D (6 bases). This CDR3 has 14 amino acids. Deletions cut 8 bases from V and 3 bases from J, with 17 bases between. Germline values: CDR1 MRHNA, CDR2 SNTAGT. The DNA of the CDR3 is TGTGCCAGCCCTTGGGGGGAACTCCTCTACGAGCAGTACTTC. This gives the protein CASPWGELLYEQYF.

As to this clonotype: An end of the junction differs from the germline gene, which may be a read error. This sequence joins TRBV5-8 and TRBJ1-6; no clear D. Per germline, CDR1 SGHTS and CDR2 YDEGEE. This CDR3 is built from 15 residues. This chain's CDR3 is CASSQDGIRDSPPHF. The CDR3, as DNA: TGTGCCAGCAGCCAGGACGGTATCCGTGATTCACCCCCCCACTTT.